This TCR beta chain was recorded in a study of shared clonotypes between healthy human individuals. Study-level points and caveats: The generation probabilities recorded for non-shared clonotypes fell below those of clonotypes shared by all four donors.

Original handling: Junction-only immunoSEQ data arrived without quality scores, meaning filtering differed. The assay was immunoSEQ multiplex PCR, and TCRdb's table has in-frame clones only and misses some. The V and J calls and clone size come from that table; D and trimming were worked out from the DNA. The sample yields about 100,000 clones, 68% seen once. In its sample, this clone was seen once. Its antigen is currently unknown. Germline V gene lookup returns CDR1 MDHEN and CDR2 SYDVKM. This CDR3 spans 13 amino acids. After removal of 10 bases from V and 5 bases from J, the junction contained 10 bases not matched to a gene.

The sequence derives from a woman aged 25 to 39 in good health. Material: memory CD8+ T cells sorted from blood. Noted subset: CD45RO+ cells pooled with CCR7-negative TemRA cells. This chain links TRBV28 with TRBJ2-7; the match to TRBD1 covers 8 bases. For the CDR3, the DNA is TGTGCCATCAAAAGACAGGGGAGCCACGAGCAGTACTTC. Residues: CAIKRQGSHEQYF.